The present entry profiles one TCR beta chain with its context. Its antigen remains unknown. These data originate in a study of early T cells in non-severe SARS-CoV-2 infection. Whole-study context: The input, bulk RNA from unsorted whole blood, was sequenced, and chains were unpaired. Study findings and constraints: VDJdb matches were skewed toward anti-spike CD8 T cell responses.

Per germline, CDR1 SGHRS and CDR2 YFSETQ. The V end lost 0 bases, the J end lost 7 bases, and 13 bases lay between the germline ends. The CDR3 is made up of 14 amino acids. Attachment of unique molecular identifiers to individual cDNA molecules was performed. TCRdb ran MiXCR on the 5' RACE reads and lists one entry per CDR3 protein. The sample lists approximately 81,000 distinct CDR3 sequences; over 12% were seen once. This chain connects TRBV5-1 to TRBJ2-5; unclear D gene. The source is an adult who was a healthcare worker with PCR-confirmed SARS-CoV-2 infection or an uninfected control (not recorded which). The specimen sequenced was whole blood. The CDR3: CASSLETPRGTQYF. For the CDR3, the DNA is TGCGCCAGCAGCTTGGAAACCCCCCGCGGGACCCAGTACTTC.